The 5 T cell receptor beta chains in this list originate from one sample, sequenced in a study of shared clonotypes between healthy human individuals. Clones were sequenced by immunoSEQ multiplex PCR, and TCRdb holds only the in-frame ones, with some missing. Among about half a million clones listed, around 77% were seen once. Specimen: PBMCs. These receptors all stem from a woman between 40 and 50 years old in good health. Some clones in this sample may be carry-over from other donors' samples.

The J gene is TRBJ1-2, the V gene TRBV14, with 9 nucleotides matching TRBD1. Germline values: CDR1 SGHDN, CDR2 FVKESK. This CDR3 has 16 residues. The V gene end was trimmed by 4 bases and the J gene end by 1 base; junction bases not matched to a gene: 7. Written as DNA, the CDR3 is TGTGCCAGCAGCCCTTCCGGGACAGGGAGTAACTATGGCTACACCTTC. This sequence encodes CASSPSGTGSNYGYTF.

This chain connects TRBV13 to TRBJ2-2; TRBD1 matches at 7 bases. V dropped 5 bases and J dropped 4; count of bases not matched to a gene: 7. The CDR3 sequence is 15 residues long. Germline assignment: CDR1 PRHDT and CDR2 FYEKMQ (reference sequence). The CDR3 loop is CASSPQGRSTGELFF. The CDR3 DNA reads TGTGCCAGCAGCCCACAGGGGCGAAGCACCGGGGAGCTGTTTTTT.

V is TRBV10-1 and J is TRBJ1-1; D is possibly TRBD1 (6 bases). Germline V gene data show CDR1 as WNHNN and CDR2 as SYGVQD (reference sequence). Trimming removed 3 bases at V and 5 bases at J, with 16 bases between. The CDR3 sequence is 15 residues long. CDR3 in DNA: TGCGCCAGCAGTGACCTCGGGACATTCCCAACTGAAGCTTTCTTT. Encoded protein: CASSDLGTFPTEAFF.

The chain couples TRBV29-1 to TRBJ1-5; the D is unclear. V was shortened by 7 bases and J by 4 bases, with 17 bases between the two germline ends. Per germline, CDR1 SQVTM and CDR2 ANQGSEA. CDR3 size: 14 residues. The CDR3 bases are TGCAGCGCCTCGGGTCCCGCGGATAATCAGCCCCAGCATTTT. Translated, it gives CSASGPADNQPQHF.

This clone was recorded once. J is TRBJ2-3 and V is TRBV7-9, with D unclear. The germline V gene has CDR1 SEHNR and CDR2 FQNEAQ (reference sequence). The CDR3 has 14 residues. The V end lost 1 base, the J end lost 2 bases, and 7 bases lay between the germline ends. CDR3 sequence reads: CASSLGGFTDTQYF. The CDR3 bases are TGTGCCAGCAGCTTAGGGGGTTTCACAGATACGCAGTATTTT.